The rows below give T cell receptor beta chains drawn from one sample of a study of blood T cell repertoires in COVID-19. Clones were sequenced by immunoSEQ multiplex PCR, and TCRdb holds only the in-frame ones, with some missing. The data contain fewer than 300,000 clones, approximately 90% of them seen just once; the ten biggest clones take up around 2%. Material: peripheral blood. These receptors all stem from a woman aged 25 to 45 with COVID-19, enrolled during active disease. CDR3s include the opening cysteine and the closing phenylalanine or tryptophan.

TRBJ1-4 | TRBV28 | CASSPQGSEKLFF
TRBJ1-4 | TRBV10-3 | CAISVREGEKLFF
TRBJ2-1 | TRBV14 | CASSQEAGVANEQFF
TRBJ2-1 | TRBV19 | CASSIAGGRSYNEQFF
TRBJ2-2 | TRBV6-6 | CASSRGGIPGELFF
TRBJ1-1 | TRBV28 | CASTPGGWNTEAFF
TRBJ2-3 | TRBV19 | CASSMGGRAKDTQYF
TRBJ2-3 | TRBV27 | CASGPGADTQYF
TRBJ2-7 | TRBV3-1/TRBV3-2 | CASSQDGLAVYEQYF
TRBJ1-6 | TRBV3-1/TRBV3-2 | CASSQVGQGDSPLHF
TRBJ1-4 | TRBV30 | CAWRVSGEKLFF
TRBJ1-5 | TRBV24-1 | CATSPGQAGNQPQHF
TRBJ2-7 | TRBV15 | CATSRDPGQGYEQYF
TRBJ1-1 | TRBV29-1 | CSVEGTVWNTEAFF
TRBJ1-4 | TRBV7-9 | CASSSTLGAVEKLFF
TRBJ2-1 | TRBV11-2 | CASSRSGTGGSLWFF
TRBJ2-3 | TRBV19 | CASRGTSGIDTQYF
TRBJ2-7 | TRBV5-4 | CASSRFIAGTSEQYF
TRBJ2-1 | TRBV12-5 | CASGPGEGGRDEQFF
TRBJ2-5 | TRBV6-6 | CASSRPTGTSETQYF
TRBJ2-3 | TRBV25-1 | CASSGPVSTDTQYF
TRBJ2-6 | TRBV28 | CATRLAPGANVLTF
TRBJ2-1 | TRBV6-6 | CASTPNQGQSGNEQFF
TRBJ2-1 | TRBV4-2 | CASSQDWTGNYNEQFF
TRBJ2-1 | TRBV19 | CASSMNSGLYNEQFF
TRBJ2-7 | TRBV29-1 | CSAAATYEQYF
TRBJ1-1 | TRBV5-1 | CASSLAGQAQAFF
TRBJ2-7 | TRBV5-4 | CASSLLPDSSYEQYF
TRBJ1-2 | TRBV28 | CASRSIANYGYTF
TRBJ2-3 | TRBV19 | CASSIRLGQGEDTQYF
TRBJ2-7 | TRBV4-1 | CASSHQAGEIEQYF
TRBJ1-1 | TRBV21-1 | CASSRRDSFPNTEAFF
TRBJ2-1 | TRBV27 | CASSFQSGDEQFF
TRBJ2-1 | TRBV6-5 | CASSYGAGGVGEQFF
TRBJ1-3 | TRBV9 | CASSVGHLGGGNTIYF
TRBJ1-3 | TRBV5-6 | CASSFGRGSGNTIYF
TRBJ2-3 | TRBV5-5 | CASSLADTYTDTQYF
TRBJ2-4 | TRBV27 | CASSLLSRSKNIQYF
TRBJ2-6 | TRBV7-8 | CASSGWDRVSGANVLTF